What follows is one T cell receptor (beta chain) and its context. During its preparation, the TCRbeta library received unique molecular identifiers. TCRdb independently ran MiXCR on the PCR reads; one entry per CDR3 protein. This sample yields a few hundred thousand distinct CDR3 sequences, of which around 20% are seen a single time; approximately 3% belongs to the top ten. These data come from a study of T-cell reconstitution after alpha-beta-depleted transplantation in children. The receptor was derived from a human donor who donated a stem cell graft to a child with acute lymphoblastic leukemia. Sample: PBMCs from the stem cell graft donor, taken from the stem cell graft.

The CDR3 is CASSTPGQGLANYGYTF. CDR3 DNA sequence: TGCGCCAGCAGCACTCCGGGACAGGGGTTAGCTAACTATGGCTACACCTTC. This rearrangement joins TRBV5-1 to TRBJ1-2, with 10 bases aligning to TRBD1. Per germline, CDR1 SGHRS and CDR2 YFSETQ. This CDR3 has 17 residues. J was trimmed by 0 bases and V by 4 bases; bases with no gene match: 9.